A selection of T cell receptor beta chains follows, all from one sample in a study of cytomegalovirus exposure and HLA in healthy donors. Assay: immunoSEQ multiplex PCR; the TCRdb copy retains only in-frame clones and omits some. The table includes 60,000 to 70,000 clones, more than 85% detected once. Specimen: PBMCs. All receptors derive from a young man in good health and CMV-seropositive. Both conserved end residues are part of each CDR3. The D gene is left open where the match is weak. Not every row has a clone size; where given, it reads once, few, many or a size class.

j_gene: TRBJ1-2
v_gene: TRBV29-1
d_gene: NA
abundance: NA
CDR3nt: TGCAGCGTTGTCCCACCTGGCCCCAATGGCTACACCTTC
CDR3aa: CSVVPPGPNGYTF

j_gene: TRBJ2-7
v_gene: TRBV6-1
d_gene: TRBD1
abundance: NA
CDR3nt: TGTGCCAGTCGAGCGACAGGGGGCGCGCCGTACGAGCAGTACTTC
CDR3aa: CASRATGGAPYEQYF

j_gene: TRBJ2-7
v_gene: TRBV5-1
d_gene: TRBD1
abundance: once
CDR3nt: TGCGCCAGCAGAGGGACAGGGGGTCTCGGCGAGCAGTACTTC
CDR3aa: CASRGTGGLGEQYF

j_gene: TRBJ2-7
v_gene: TRBV11-2
d_gene: NA
abundance: NA
CDR3nt: TGTGCCAGCAGCTCCCTTAGCGCCGGAGCCTACGAGCAGTACTTC
CDR3aa: CASSSLSAGAYEQYF

j_gene: TRBJ2-3
v_gene: TRBV7-8
d_gene: TRBD1
abundance: NA
CDR3nt: TGTGCCAGCAGCCTAGATGGACAGGGGGTGTCAACGCAGTATTTT
CDR3aa: CASSLDGQGVSTQYF

j_gene: TRBJ2-7
v_gene: TRBV19
d_gene: TRBD2
abundance: NA
CDR3nt: TGTGCCAGTAGTATACTAGCGGGTCTCGACGAGCAGTACTTC
CDR3aa: CASSILAGLDEQYF

j_gene: TRBJ1-5
v_gene: TRBV4-1
d_gene: NA
abundance: NA
CDR3nt: TGCGCCAGCAGCCAAGACACCGTGGGAGTTTATAGCAATCAGCCCCAGCATTTT
CDR3aa: CASSQDTVGVYSNQPQHF

j_gene: TRBJ2-1
v_gene: TRBV9
d_gene: NA
abundance: NA
CDR3nt: TGTGCCAGCAGCGTAGCGGGGGACTTAAATGAGCAGTTCTTC
CDR3aa: CASSVAGDLNEQFF

j_gene: TRBJ2-7
v_gene: TRBV5-1
d_gene: TRBD1
abundance: NA
CDR3nt: TGCGCCAGCAGCTTGTCGGGACAGAGCTCCTACGAGCAGTACTTC
CDR3aa: CASSLSGQSSYEQYF

j_gene: TRBJ2-7
v_gene: TRBV5-1
d_gene: TRBD1
abundance: NA
CDR3nt: TGCGCCAGCAGCTTAGAGGACAGGGTATTTGAGCAGTACTTC
CDR3aa: CASSLEDRVFEQYF

j_gene: TRBJ2-7
v_gene: TRBV5-6
d_gene: NA
abundance: NA
CDR3nt: TGTGCCAGCAGCTCAACAGGGTCGAAGGACGAGCAGTACTTC
CDR3aa: CASSSTGSKDEQYF

j_gene: TRBJ1-5
v_gene: TRBV28
d_gene: TRBD1
abundance: NA
CDR3nt: TGTGCCGAGTCGGACAGGTGGGAAAGACAGCCCCAGCATTTT
CDR3aa: CAESDRWERQPQHF

j_gene: TRBJ2-7
v_gene: TRBV28
d_gene: NA
abundance: once
CDR3nt: TGTGCCAGCAGCGGTACAGGGTACGAGCAGTACTTC
CDR3aa: CASSGTGYEQYF

j_gene: TRBJ1-5
v_gene: TRBV5-1
d_gene: NA
abundance: NA
CDR3nt: TGCGCCAGCAGCTTGGAAGGGGACAATCAGCCCCAGCATTTT
CDR3aa: CASSLEGDNQPQHF

j_gene: TRBJ2-6
v_gene: TRBV19
d_gene: TRBD2
abundance: NA
CDR3nt: TGTGCCAGTAGTCTCCCCCTGACAGTCAGGACTAGCTCTGGGGCCAACGTCCTGACTTTC
CDR3aa: CASSLPLTVRTSSGANVLTF

j_gene: TRBJ2-7
v_gene: TRBV19
d_gene: TRBD1
abundance: NA
CDR3nt: TGTGCCAGTAGTAAGACAGGGGGGAGCTCCTACGAGCAGTACTTC
CDR3aa: CASSKTGGSSYEQYF

j_gene: TRBJ2-7
v_gene: TRBV6-1
d_gene: TRBD2
abundance: NA
CDR3nt: TGTGCCACCTCGACTAGCGGGAGGGCCCGGGGGCAGTACTTC
CDR3aa: CATSTSGRARGQYF

j_gene: TRBJ2-3
v_gene: TRBV19
d_gene: NA
abundance: NA
CDR3nt: TGTGCCAGTAGTGGTCGGGGGACCACCACAGATACGCAGTATTTT
CDR3aa: CASSGRGTTTDTQYF

j_gene: TRBJ1-2
v_gene: TRBV28
d_gene: NA
abundance: NA
CDR3nt: TGTGCCAGCAGAGCGACCGGGACAATCTATGGCTACACCTTC
CDR3aa: CASRATGTIYGYTF

j_gene: TRBJ2-5
v_gene: TRBV27
d_gene: TRBD2
abundance: once
CDR3nt: TGTGCCAGCAGTTTGCGAGCGGGGGTCCCGGCGCCCTACCAAGAGACCCAGTACTTC
CDR3aa: CASSLRAGVPAPYQETQYF

j_gene: TRBJ2-7
v_gene: TRBV27
d_gene: TRBD2
abundance: NA
CDR3nt: TGTGCCAGCATGCCAGCGGGAGGGTCTTACGAGCAGTACTTC
CDR3aa: CASMPAGGSYEQYF

j_gene: TRBJ2-2
v_gene: TRBV6-5
d_gene: TRBD1
abundance: NA
CDR3nt: TGTGCCAGCAGGGGGACAGGGGTGACCGGGGAGCTGTTTTTT
CDR3aa: CASRGTGVTGELFF

j_gene: TRBJ2-5
v_gene: TRBV11-2
d_gene: TRBD1
abundance: NA
CDR3nt: TGTGCCAGCAGCCTTCAGACAGGGTTGAGGGAGACCCAGTACTTC
CDR3aa: CASSLQTGLRETQYF

j_gene: TRBJ2-7
v_gene: TRBV11-2
d_gene: NA
abundance: NA
CDR3nt: TGTGCCAGCAGCCAGGGGGGTCTGGCCTACGAGCAGTACTTC
CDR3aa: CASSQGGLAYEQYF

j_gene: TRBJ2-7
v_gene: TRBV5-1
d_gene: TRBD1
abundance: NA
CDR3nt: TGCGCCAGCAGCTTGGCATTAGGGACAGGGCCTTCCTACGAGCAGTACTTC
CDR3aa: CASSLALGTGPSYEQYF